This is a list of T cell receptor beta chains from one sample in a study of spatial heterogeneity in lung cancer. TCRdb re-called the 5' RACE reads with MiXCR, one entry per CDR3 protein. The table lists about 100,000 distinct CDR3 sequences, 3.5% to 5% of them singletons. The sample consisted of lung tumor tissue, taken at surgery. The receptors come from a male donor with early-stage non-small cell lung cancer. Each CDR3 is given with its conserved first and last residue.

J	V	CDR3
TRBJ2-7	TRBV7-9	CASVGSYEQYF
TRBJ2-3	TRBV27	CASSFDRSQPDTQYF
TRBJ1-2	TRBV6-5	CASSIDRANLYGYTF
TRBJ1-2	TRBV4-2	CASSLSRGNYGYTF
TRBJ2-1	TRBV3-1	CASSQSWQREEGEQFF
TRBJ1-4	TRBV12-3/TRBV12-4	CASSLGPMGEKLFF
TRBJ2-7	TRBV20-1	CTTLKRDAGEQYF
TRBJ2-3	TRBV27	CASSLRAGDSYTDTQYF
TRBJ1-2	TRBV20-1	CSATADITIGYTF
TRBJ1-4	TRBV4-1	CASTTNGVEKLFF
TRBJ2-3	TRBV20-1	CSADPGESSTDTQYF
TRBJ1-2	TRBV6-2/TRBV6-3	CASSSDSYGYTF
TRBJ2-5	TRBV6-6	CASSYRGVAGEQETQYF
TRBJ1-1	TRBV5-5	CASSLVGTGTMNTEAFF
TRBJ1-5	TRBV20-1	CSARERAGGDSNQPQHF
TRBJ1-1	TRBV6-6	CASSYARAVEAFF
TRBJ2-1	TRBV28	CASSSWTSGGQEQFF
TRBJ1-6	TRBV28	CASSLSREGLESPLHF
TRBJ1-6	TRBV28	CASNSAGFDSPLHF
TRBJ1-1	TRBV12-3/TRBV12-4	CASSRTGGEGTEAFF
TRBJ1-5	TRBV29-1	CSTRQGDGQPQHF
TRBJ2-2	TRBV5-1	CASSRNFQGNTGELFF
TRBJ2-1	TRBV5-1	CASSSQGRGLNEQFF
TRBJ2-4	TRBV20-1	CSARVDGTGDPNLKFKNIQYF
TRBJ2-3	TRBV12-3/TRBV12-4	CASSWGVVPDTQYF
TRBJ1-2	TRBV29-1	CSVEAPGYGYTF
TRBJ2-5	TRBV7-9	CASTPMSGSTAETQYF